These 12 T cell receptor beta chains originate from one sample sequenced in a study of metastatic and nonmetastatic thyroid tumors. Thyroid surgery had not been preceded by any treatment in any patient. TCRdb re-called the PCR reads via MiXCR. The sample has tens of thousands of clones, around 16% seen once. Specimen: tumor tissue. The receptors were sampled from a female donor with papillary thyroid cancer or a benign thyroid nodule (not recorded which). Some clones in this sample may be carry-over from other donors' samples.

About this clone: Given a much more abundant clone one base away, this may be a read error. V is TRBV7-2 and J is TRBJ2-5, with 9 bases identical to TRBD1. The V segment lost 5 bases and the J segment 5 bases; nucleotides outside the gene matches: 15. There are 17 residues in the CDR3. The V gene's germline CDR1 is SGHTA and CDR2 FQGNSA. This CDR3 reads CASSKTVPGQGLETQYF. For the CDR3, the DNA is TGTGCCAGCAGCAAAACCGTCCCGGGACAGGGTCTGGAGACCCAGTACTTC.

There are many counts of this clone. The V and J genes are TRBV20-1 and TRBJ2-5; D is unclear. V gave up 5 bases and J gave up 2 bases, with 3 bases separating them. The CDR3 has 10 residues. Germline loops: CDR1 DFQATT, CDR2 SNEGSKA (reference sequence). Here the CDR3 DNA reads TGCAGTGCTTCGCAAGAGACCCAGTACTTC. Amino acid sequence: CSASQETQYF.

The chain couples TRBV11-3 to TRBJ1-6; D not resolved. This CDR3 has 15 residues. V was clipped by 0 bases and J by 5 bases, with 8 bases between them. Germline CDR1 SGHNT, CDR2 YENEEA. The CDR3 nucleotides are TGTGCCAGCAGCTTAGAGTCAGAGGATAATTCACCCCTCCACTTT. Its protein is CASSLESEDNSPLHF.

This clone was seen ten or more times. The chain joins TRBV7-8 to TRBJ1-5; no definite D call. V was pared by 5 bases and J by 0 bases, with 17 bases between. The CDR3 spans 17 residues. Germline CDR1 is SGHVS and CDR2 is FQNEAQ. CDR3: CASSKYSVRNSNQPQHF. The CDR3, as DNA: TGTGCCAGCAGCAAGTATTCGGTCAGAAATAGCAATCAGCCCCAGCATTTT.

At least ten counts were recorded for this clone. V gene TRBV5-6 combines with J gene TRBJ2-7, with 10 bases lining up with TRBD1. The germline V gene encodes CDR1 SGHDT and CDR2 YYEEEE. The CDR3 totals 14 residues. The V segment lost 4 bases and the J segment 7 bases; nucleotides outside the gene matches: 8. CDR3 loop: CASSKLGTGDEQYF. For the CDR3, the DNA is TGTGCCAGCAGCAAGCTCGGGACAGGGGATGAGCAGTACTTC.

This clone has more than one count but fewer than ten. A much larger clone differs by one base, so this may be a read error. V usage is TRBV19 and J usage is TRBJ1-1; no clear D gene. V lost 8 bases, J lost 4 bases, and 5 bases lay in between. Germline V gene sequence: CDR1 LNHDA, CDR2 SQIVND (reference sequence). The CDR3 spans 10 residues. The CDR3 sequence: CASGCTEAFF. CDR3 in DNA: TGTGCCAGTGGGTGCACTGAAGCTTTCTTT.

To note about this clone: Just one base apart from a much larger clone, this may be a read error. This specimen includes other DNA sequences encoding the same CDR3. The gene calls are TRBV7-9 and TRBJ2-1; D gene uncertain. The CDR3 has 13 residues. Trimming removed 2 bases at V and 5 bases at J, with 7 bases between. Germline V gives CDR1 SEHNR, CDR2 FQNEAQ (reference sequence). For the CDR3, the DNA is TGTGCCAGCAGCTTATCTGCTGACAATGAGCAGTTCTTC. Its translation: CASSLSADNEQFF.

The chain combines TRBV20-1 with TRBJ2-7; 13 positions agree with TRBD2. V dropped 4 bases and J dropped 7; count of bases not matched to a gene: 7. The CDR3 is made up of 14 amino acids. CDR1 is DFQATT and CDR2 is SNEGSKA in the germline V gene (reference sequence). CDR3 DNA sequence: TGCAGTGCTATAGGACTAGCGGGGGCCCAAGAGCAGTACTTC. Translation gives CSAIGLAGAQEQYF.

This clone was found many times. V and J are TRBV30 and TRBJ2-1; D perhaps matches TRBD2 (5 bases). Trimming stripped 2 bases from V and 6 bases from J, with 8 bases between. Per the germline V gene, CDR1 is GTSNPN and CDR2 is SVGIG (reference sequence). CDR3 size: 12 residues. CDR3 sequence reads: CAWSYSGNEQFF. CDR3 sequence (DNA): TGTGCCTGGAGTTACAGCGGCAATGAGCAGTTCTTC.

The V and J genes are TRBV7-8 and TRBJ2-3, with 9 positions matching TRBD1. Looked up from germline, CDR1 is SGHVS and CDR2 is FQNEAQ. The CDR3 totals 15 residues. The V segment lost 4 bases and the J segment 5 bases; nucleotides outside the gene matches: 7. Here the CDR3 reads CASSSTGGFRDTQYF. The CDR3 DNA is TGTGCCAGCAGCTCCACAGGGGGCTTTAGAGATACGCAGTATTTT.

This clone was picked up many times. This chain links TRBV30 with TRBJ1-6; 10 bases are shared with TRBD1. The J segment lost 9 bases and the V segment lost 4 bases, leaving 9 bases of the junction unmatched. Germline CDR1 GTSNPN, CDR2 SVGIG (reference sequence). CDR3 length: 15 residues. Written as DNA, the CDR3 is TGTGCCTGGATTACGGGACAGGGGATAGGTTCACCCCTCCACTTT. Translating gives CAWITGQGIGSPLHF.

This clone came up many times. The chain is built from TRBV11-3 and TRBJ2-7, with D perhaps TRBD1 (6 bases). The CDR3 is 13 amino acids. The germline V gene has CDR1 SGHNT and CDR2 YENEEA. V was shortened by 3 bases and J by 5 bases, with 11 bases between the two germline ends. The CDR3 DNA follows: TGTGCCAGCAGCTTGGCATACAGGGACGAGCAGTACTTC. This gives the protein CASSLAYRDEQYF. The full variable domain, its missing parts supplied by reference TRBV11-3 and TRBJ2-7, is EAGVVQSPRYKIIEKKQPVAFWCNPISGHNTLYWYLQNLGQGPELLIRYENEEAVDDSQLPKDRFSAERLKGVDSTLKIQPAELGDSAVYLCASSLAYRDEQYFGPGTRLTVT.